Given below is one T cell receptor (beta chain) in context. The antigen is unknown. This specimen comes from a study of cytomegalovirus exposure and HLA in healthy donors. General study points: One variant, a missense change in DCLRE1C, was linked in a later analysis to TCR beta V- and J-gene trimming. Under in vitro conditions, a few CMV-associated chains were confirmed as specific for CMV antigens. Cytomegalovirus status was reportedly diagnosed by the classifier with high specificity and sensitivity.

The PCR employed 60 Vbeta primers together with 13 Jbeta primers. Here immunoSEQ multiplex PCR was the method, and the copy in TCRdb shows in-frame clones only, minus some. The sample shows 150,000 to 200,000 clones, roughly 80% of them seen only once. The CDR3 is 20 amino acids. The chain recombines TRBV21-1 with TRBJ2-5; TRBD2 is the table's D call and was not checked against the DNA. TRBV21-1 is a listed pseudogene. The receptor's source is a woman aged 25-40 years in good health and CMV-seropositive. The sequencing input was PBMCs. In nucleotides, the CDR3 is TGTGCCAGCAGCAAAGGCCCGAGGGGCTTTCAGCGGGGGGGCCTAGAGACCCAGTACTTC. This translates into CASSKGPRGFQRGGLETQYF.